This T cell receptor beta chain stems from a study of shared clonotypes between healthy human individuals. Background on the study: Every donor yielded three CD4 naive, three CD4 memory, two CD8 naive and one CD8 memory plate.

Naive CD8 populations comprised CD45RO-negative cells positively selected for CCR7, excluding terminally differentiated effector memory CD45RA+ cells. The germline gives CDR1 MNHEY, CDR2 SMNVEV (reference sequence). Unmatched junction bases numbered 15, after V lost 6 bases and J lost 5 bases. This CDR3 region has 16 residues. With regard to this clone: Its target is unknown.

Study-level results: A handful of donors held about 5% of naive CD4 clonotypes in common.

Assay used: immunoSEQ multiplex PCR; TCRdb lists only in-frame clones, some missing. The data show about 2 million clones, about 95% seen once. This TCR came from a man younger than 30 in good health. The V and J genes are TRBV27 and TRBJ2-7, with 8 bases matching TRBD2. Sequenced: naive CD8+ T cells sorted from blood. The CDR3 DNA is TGTGCCAGCAGCCGAGGGGCTAGCGGGTATACTAACGAGCAGTACTTC. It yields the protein CASSRGASGYTNEQYF.